What follows are 16 T cell receptor beta chains derived from one specimen sequenced in a study of blood T cell repertoires in COVID-19. Produced via immunoSEQ multiplex PCR; TCRdb's table is partial and in-frame only. The repertoire includes 200,000 or so clones, roughly 82% of them detected once, and approximately 13% sits in the top ten. The material sequenced was peripheral blood. The source of these receptors is a human donor in a cohort sampled during active COVID-19.

The rearrangement links TRBV3-1 (or the pseudogene TRBV3-2) to TRBJ2-5, with TRBD2 identical over 7 bases. V gave up 4 bases and J gave up 4 bases; unmatched junction bases: 9. Germline CDR1 is LGHDT and CDR2 is YNNKEL (reference sequence). CDR3 length equals 15 residues. DNA of the CDR3: TGTGCCAGCAGCCCACTAGGGACTATCAGAGAGACCCAGTACTTC. Amino acids: CASSPLGTIRETQYF.

V gene TRBV5-8 combines with J gene TRBJ2-4; D gene unclear. The germline V gene has CDR1 SGHTS and CDR2 YDEGEE. The CDR3 runs 13 residues. V shed 6 bases and J shed 6 bases, with 13 bases lying between them. The CDR3 bases are TGTGCCAGCAACCTCGCTGGCCCAAACATTCAGTACTTC. Translating gives CASNLAGPNIQYF.

V is TRBV19 and J is TRBJ2-5; D is unresolved. Germline CDR1 is LNHDA and CDR2 is SQIVND (reference sequence). Trimming removed 5 bases at V and 4 bases at J, with 14 bases between. This CDR3 region has 14 residues. CDR3: CASSLTPAGETQYF. The CDR3 nucleotides read TGTGCCAGTAGTTTGACCCCAGCAGGAGAGACCCAGTACTTC.

The J gene is TRBJ2-7, the V gene TRBV5-1, with unresolved D. CDR1 is SGHRS and CDR2 is YFSETQ in the germline V gene. The V end lost 5 bases, the J end lost 0 bases, and 6 bases lay between the germline ends. The CDR3 extends over 12 amino acids. The CDR3 here is CASRRSSYEQYF. The CDR3 nucleotides read TGCGCCAGCAGGAGAAGCTCCTACGAGCAGTACTTC.

The chain is built from TRBV3-1 (or the pseudogene TRBV3-2) and TRBJ2-7; 9 positions agree with TRBD2. This CDR3 comprises 15 residues. V shed 0 bases and J 5 bases; nucleotides not matched to a gene: 5. Germline V lookup: CDR1 LGHDT, CDR2 YNNKEL (reference sequence). The CDR3 spells CASSQERLAVHEQYF. The CDR3 DNA reads as TGTGCCAGCAGCCAAGAAAGACTAGCGGTGCACGAGCAGTACTTC.

This clone was recorded a few times. The chain uses TRBV10-3 and TRBJ1-1, with 8 bases fitting TRBD1. The CDR3 is 14 residues long. In germline, CDR1 is ENHRY, CDR2 SYGVKD. V gave up 6 bases and J gave up 2 bases; unmatched junction bases: 5. CDR3 nucleotides: TGTGCCATCAGAGTGACAGGGGCTAACACTGAAGCTTTCTTT. Its translation is CAIRVTGANTEAFF.

This chain connects TRBV28 to TRBJ1-5; 7 nucleotides agree with TRBD1. The ends lost 3 bases at V and 11 bases at J; junction bases unmatched: 19. The CDR3 has 17 amino acids. Germline CDR1 MDHEN, CDR2 SYDVKM. CDR3 region: CASSFRSTGKGYRAQHF. CDR3 nucleotides: TGTGCCAGCAGTTTTCGATCGACAGGGAAGGGGTATCGGGCCCAGCATTTT.

The V and J genes are TRBV19 and TRBJ2-7, with a tentative D call TRBD1 (6 bases). The CDR3 consists of 14 residues. Trimming pared 4 bases from V and 3 bases from J, leaving 13 bases between. CDR1 and CDR2 from the germline V gene are LNHDA and SQIVND (reference sequence). The CDR3 loop reads CASSSTGTHYEQYF. The CDR3 DNA reads as TGTGCCAGTAGTAGTACAGGGACCCACTACGAGCAGTACTTC.

The chain joins TRBV11-2 to TRBJ2-4; TRBD2 agrees at 14 bases. Germline V CDR1 and CDR2: SGHAT, FQNNGV. V trimming: 5 bases; J trimming: 0 bases; junction bases outside the gene matches: 9. This CDR3 is 19 amino acids long. This chain's CDR3 is CASSSSTSGRGLAKNIQYF. CDR3 sequence (DNA): TGTGCCAGCAGCAGCTCGACTAGCGGGAGGGGGTTAGCCAAAAACATTCAGTACTTC.

The V call is TRBV2, the J call TRBJ1-1; D remains ambiguous. Germline lookup yields CDR1 SNHLY and CDR2 FYNNEI. Trimming removed 4 bases at V and 1 base at J, with 7 bases between. The CDR3 spans 13 residues. In nucleotides, the CDR3 is TGTGCCAGCAGTGGTTGGCAGAACACTGAAGCTTTCTTT. Translating it yields CASSGWQNTEAFF.

This chain uses TRBV28 with TRBJ2-7; 14 bases fit TRBD2. The CDR3 has 15 residues. Looked up from germline, CDR1 is MDHEN and CDR2 is SYDVKM. V lost 6 bases to trimming and J lost 6 bases; unmatched junction nucleotides: 7. The CDR3 DNA sequence: TGTGCCAGCAGGGGGACTAGCGGGAGAATCGCCGAGCAGTACTTC. It yields the protein CASRGTSGRIAEQYF. Filled out from reference TRBV28 and TRBJ2-7, the complete variable domain reads DVKVTQSSRYLVKRTGEKVFLECVQDMDHENMFWYRQDPGLGLRLIYFSYDVKMKEKGDIPEGYSVSREKKERFSLILESASTNQTSMYLCASRGTSGRIAEQYFGPGTRLTVT.

The chain employs TRBV2 and TRBJ2-3; 12 bases match TRBD2. Germline CDR1 is SNHLY and CDR2 is FYNNEI. The CDR3 runs to 16 residues. V shed 6 bases, J shed 4 bases, and the junction held 8 bases outside the gene matches. Here the CDR3 DNA reads TGTGCCAGCAGCGAGACTAGCGGGAGAAGGGCAGATACGCAGTATTTT. Amino acid sequence: CASSETSGRRADTQYF.

The sample holds one count of this clone. J is TRBJ2-1 and V is TRBV3-1 (or the pseudogene TRBV3-2); maybe TRBD1 (5 bases). CDR1 LGHDT and CDR2 YNNKEL come from the germline V gene (reference sequence). The CDR3 runs to 15 residues. Trimming took off 4 bases at V and 0 bases at J, with 10 bases between the two ends. This chain's CDR3 is CASSPQGNSYNEQFF. Here the CDR3 DNA reads TGTGCCAGCAGCCCTCAGGGCAACTCCTACAATGAGCAGTTCTTC.

In its sample, this clone was seen once. The CDR3 nucleotides read TGTGCCAGCAGCAAAGTACGAGGAAATAGGTCCGGAAACACCATATATTTT. The encoded protein is CASSKVRGNRSGNTIYF. V and J are TRBV21-1 and TRBJ1-3. TRBV21-1 is listed as a pseudogene. This CDR3 contains 17 residues.

The chain couples TRBV2 to TRBJ2-3; 14 bases are shared with TRBD2. The CDR3 contains 16 residues. The V gene's germline CDR1 is SNHLY and CDR2 FYNNEI. V lost 6 bases to trimming and J lost 3 bases; unmatched junction nucleotides: 5. The CDR3 DNA reads TGTGCCAGCAGACTGAGGACTAGCGGGAGGACAGATACGCAGTATTTT. Translation gives CASRLRTSGRTDTQYF.

The V call is TRBV3-1 (or the pseudogene TRBV3-2), the J call TRBJ2-3, with D uncertain. This CDR3 spans 14 amino acids. The germline V gene encodes CDR1 LGHDT and CDR2 YNNKEL (reference sequence). The V end lost 0 bases, the J end lost 2 bases, and 6 bases lay between the germline ends. The CDR3 DNA follows: TGTGCCAGCAGCCAAGAAACTATCACAGATACGCAGTATTTT. Encoded protein: CASSQETITDTQYF.